Presented here are 28 T cell receptor beta chains from one specimen sequenced in a study of shared T cell receptors in the human thymus. Some clones are missing from TCRdb's copy, which holds only in-frame ones; the method was immunoSEQ multiplex PCR. This table holds some 700,000 clones, roughly 88% found once. These data are also associated with another study on human thymus T cells.

Sequenced sample: thymocytes. These receptor sequences come from a boy less than two years old with a congenital heart defect.

The V and J genes are TRBV10-3 and TRBJ2-7, with TRBD2 identical over 15 bases. V shed 6 bases and J 5 bases; nucleotides not matched to a gene: 8. Germline loops: CDR1 ENHRY, CDR2 SYGVKD. The CDR3 extends over 16 amino acids. The CDR3 nucleotides are TGTGCCATCAGGGAGGGACTAGCGGGAGGTGGGAACGAGCAGTACTTC. As protein: CAIREGLAGGGNEQYF.

The rearrangement joins TRBV4-1 to TRBJ2-4; 8 bases line up with TRBD2. J was trimmed by 0 bases and V by 1 base; bases with no gene match: 8. The CDR3 has 18 amino acids. Per the germline V gene, CDR1 is MGHRA and CDR2 is YSYEKL. The CDR3 reads CASSQGGTRGIAKNIQYF. The CDR3 DNA reads TGCGCCAGCAGCCAAGGGGGGACTAGGGGGATAGCCAAAAACATTCAGTACTTC.

The chain carries TRBV14 and TRBJ2-7, with 9 bases lining up with TRBD2. Germline trimming cut 3 bases from V and 4 bases from J; bases unmatched to any gene: 16. Germline V gives CDR1 SGHDN, CDR2 FVKESK. This CDR3 comprises 18 residues. This CDR3 reads CASSQITTPREGLYEQYF. Written as DNA, the CDR3 is TGTGCCAGCAGCCAGATTACCACCCCGCGGGAGGGCCTATACGAGCAGTACTTC.

This sequence joins TRBV4-2 and TRBJ2-3, with D possibly being TRBD2 (6 bases). The CDR3 totals 16 residues. The germline V and J ends were trimmed by 0 bases and 3 bases, with 13 bases remaining between them. Per the germline V gene, CDR1 is LGHNA and CDR2 is YNFKEQ. DNA of the CDR3: TGTGCCAGCAGCCAAGATCATGGGGGGTATACAGATACGCAGTATTTT. Translating it yields CASSQDHGGYTDTQYF.

V is TRBV6-6 and J is TRBJ1-1, with 9 positions matching TRBD1. This CDR3 comprises 14 residues. V lost 5 bases, J lost 3 bases, and 4 bases stayed unmatched. Looked up from germline, CDR1 is MNHNY and CDR2 is SVGAGI (reference sequence). CDR3 sequence: CASSTDRGYTEAFF. The CDR3 DNA sequence: TGTGCCAGCAGTACTGACAGGGGGTACACTGAAGCTTTCTTT.

The CDR3 region has the DNA TGTGCCAGCAGTGTCCCAAACAATACAAACAATGAGCAGTTCTTC. This sequence encodes CASSVPNNTNNEQFF. This chain links TRBV6-1 with TRBJ2-1; D ambiguous. The CDR3 runs to 15 residues. The germline V gene encodes CDR1 MNHNS and CDR2 SASEGT. V was pared by 4 bases and J by 5 bases, with 15 bases between.

V gene TRBV29-1 combines with J gene TRBJ2-7, with 13 positions matching TRBD2. CDR1 and CDR2 (germline): SQVTM, ANQGSEA. CDR3 length: 15 residues. V lost 7 bases and J lost 2; bases outside the gene matches: 8. For the CDR3, the DNA is TGCAGCGCTAGGACTAGCGGGAGTCCCCCCTACGAGCAGTACTTC. Translated, it gives CSARTSGSPPYEQYF.

In this sample, this clone turned up a few times. This chain links TRBV6-4 with TRBJ1-4, with 10 bases lining up with TRBD1. The ends lost 8 bases at V and 8 bases at J; junction bases unmatched: 5. CDR1 MRHNA and CDR2 SNTAGT come from the germline V gene. CDR3 length equals 13 residues. DNA of the CDR3: TGTGCCAGCGGAGGGACAGGGGACGAAAAACTGTTTTTT. Protein: CASGGTGDEKLFF.

The rearrangement uses TRBV18 and TRBJ2-5, with D perhaps TRBD1 (5 bases). This CDR3 spans 12 amino acids. Germline-derived CDR1 and CDR2 are KGHSH and LQKENI. Trimming removed 5 bases at V and 5 bases at J, with 9 bases between. The DNA of the CDR3 is TGTGCCAGCTCAGGGGCGCTCGAGACCCAGTACTTC. It yields the protein CASSGALETQYF.

CDR3 nucleotides: TGTGCCAGCACCACTTCTCTAGCAACTAATGAAAAACTGTTTTTT. Translating it yields CASTTSLATNEKLFF. The genes are TRBV5-6 and TRBJ1-4; D is undetermined. Trimming pared 6 bases from V and 0 bases from J, leaving 12 bases between. This CDR3 has 15 residues. The V gene's germline CDR1 is SGHDT and CDR2 YYEEEE.

V is TRBV4-3 and J is TRBJ2-4, with TRBD2 matching over 12 bases. V lost 1 base to trimming and J lost 3 bases; unmatched junction nucleotides: 1. The germline CDR1 and CDR2 sequences are LGHNA and YSLEER. CDR3 length equals 16 residues. For the CDR3, the DNA is TGCGCCAGCAGCCAAGCGGGACTAGCGGGCAAAAACATTCAGTACTTC. Its protein is CASSQAGLAGKNIQYF.

V usage is TRBV28 and J usage is TRBJ2-7; tentative D call: TRBD1 (5 bases). Germline V gene sequence: CDR1 MDHEN, CDR2 SYDVKM. The V gene lost 7 bases and the J gene lost 0 bases, with 13 bases spanning the gap. The CDR3 consists of 14 residues. CDR3 residues: CASTRQGRSYEQYF. The CDR3 coding sequence is TGTGCCAGCACACGGCAGGGCCGCTCCTACGAGCAGTACTTC. The whole variable domain, remainder taken from reference TRBV28 and TRBJ2-7, is DVKVTQSSRYLVKRTGEKVFLECVQDMDHENMFWYRQDPGLGLRLIYFSYDVKMKEKGDIPEGYSVSREKKERFSLILESASTNQTSMYLCASTRQGRSYEQYFGPGTRLTVT.

The rearrangement joins TRBV6-4 to TRBJ2-5; D is possibly TRBD1 (5 bases). Per the germline V gene, CDR1 is MRHNA and CDR2 is SNTAGT. The CDR3 extends over 12 amino acids. CDR3 loop: CAVRQPQETQYF. The CDR3 region has the DNA TGTGCGGTCAGACAGCCTCAAGAGACCCAGTACTTC.

J is TRBJ2-5 and V is TRBV29-1, with unresolved D. Germline CDR1 and CDR2: SQVTM and ANQGSEA. The CDR3 totals 12 residues. The germline V and J ends were trimmed by 4 bases and 5 bases, with 11 bases remaining between them. The CDR3, as DNA: TGCAGCGTTGTATGCGCGGAGGAGACCCAGTACTTC. Protein product: CSVVCAEETQYF. Full variable domain (rest looked up from reference TRBV29-1 and TRBJ2-5): SAVISQKPSRDICQRGTSLTIQCQVDSQVTMMFWYRQQPGQSLTLIATANQGSEATYESGFVIDKFPISRPNLTFSTLTVSNMSPEDSSIYLCSVVCAEETQYFGPGTRLLVL.

The gene calls are TRBV20-1 and TRBJ2-7; the match to TRBD1 covers 8 bases. CDR1 and CDR2 from the germline V gene are DFQATT and SNEGSKA (reference sequence). The CDR3 is 11 amino acids. As DNA, the CDR3 is TGCACTTCGACAGGGGTCCACGAGCAGTACTTC. This encodes CTSTGVHEQYF.

The rearrangement uses TRBV15 and TRBJ1-5; D is possibly TRBD1 (5 bases). The CDR3 loop spans 17 amino acids. V dropped 4 bases and J dropped 0 bases, with 16 bases sitting between them. Per the germline V gene, CDR1 is LNHNV and CDR2 is YYDKDF (reference sequence). The CDR3, as DNA: TGTGCCACCAGCAAAGGCCTTGGGGGGTATAGCAATCAGCCCCAGCATTTT. This gives the protein CATSKGLGGYSNQPQHF.

The rearrangement joins TRBV14 to TRBJ2-7; 8 bases fit TRBD1. The CDR3 totals 14 residues. V trimming: 3 bases; J trimming: 1 base; junction bases outside the gene matches: 2. Germline assignment: CDR1 SGHDN and CDR2 FVKESK. CDR3 bases: TGTGCCAGCAGCCAGGGACAGGTGTCCTACGAGCAGTACTTC. Translated: CASSQGQVSYEQYF.

This chain joins TRBV28 and TRBJ2-7; no clear D. Per the germline V gene, CDR1 is MDHEN and CDR2 is SYDVKM. CDR3 length: 15 residues. V lost 5 bases to trimming and J lost 2 bases, with 16 bases between them. CDR3 residues: CASSPPRSVAYEQYF. The DNA of the CDR3 is TGTGCCAGCAGTCCCCCCCGGAGTGTGGCCTACGAGCAGTACTTC. Based on the CDR3 plus reference TRBV28 and TRBJ2-7, the full variable domain is DVKVTQSSRYLVKRTGEKVFLECVQDMDHENMFWYRQDPGLGLRLIYFSYDVKMKEKGDIPEGYSVSREKKERFSLILESASTNQTSMYLCASSPPRSVAYEQYFGPGTRLTVT.

The genes are TRBV4-3 and TRBJ2-4; 8 bases map to TRBD2. Per the germline V gene, CDR1 is LGHNA and CDR2 is YSLEER. The V segment lost 4 bases and the J segment 8 bases; nucleotides outside the gene matches: 7. The CDR3 has 14 residues. The CDR3 coding sequence is TGCGCCAGCAGCCCTAGGGACGGGAGGGACATTCAGTACTTC. This gives the protein CASSPRDGRDIQYF.

The rearrangement joins TRBV7-9 to TRBJ2-5; the D gene is possibly TRBD2 (6 bases). Trimming shortened V by 5 bases and J by 7 bases, and 11 bases separated the two germline ends. This CDR3 region has 12 residues. CDR1 and CDR2 from the germline V gene are SEHNR and FQNEAQ (reference sequence). DNA for the CDR3: TGTGCCAGCAGCCCATCGGAGGGGACCCAGTACTTC. It encodes CASSPSEGTQYF.

The V gene is TRBV9, the J gene TRBJ1-5; TRBD1 matches at 9 bases. The CDR3 is 13 residues long. Per germline, CDR1 SGDLS and CDR2 YYNGEE. With 2 bases clipped from V and 8 bases from J, the junction kept 2 bases outside the gene matches. This CDR3 is CASSVGDREPQHF. The CDR3 DNA sequence: TGTGCCAGCAGCGTGGGGGACAGGGAGCCCCAGCATTTT.

V usage is TRBV28 and J usage is TRBJ1-3, with 7 bases that match TRBD1. Unmatched junction bases numbered 10, after V lost 5 bases and J lost 0 bases. Germline CDR1 is MDHEN and CDR2 is SYDVKM. This CDR3 is built from 17 residues. In nucleotides, the CDR3 is TGTGCCAGCAGTCCCTTCCGGGACAGCAGCTCTGGAAACACCATATATTTT. Translated, it gives CASSPFRDSSSGNTIYF.

This clone showed up just once. V usage is TRBV11-2 and J usage is TRBJ2-1; 13 bases match TRBD2. The J segment lost 6 bases and the V segment lost 3 bases, leaving 5 bases of the junction unmatched. Germline CDR1 reads SGHAT; CDR2 reads FQNNGV. The CDR3 has 16 amino acids. The CDR3 sequence is CASSFKLAGGGNEQFF. CDR3 bases: TGTGCCAGCAGCTTTAAACTAGCGGGAGGGGGCAATGAGCAGTTCTTC.

V gene TRBV19 combines with J gene TRBJ1-2, with TRBD1 matching 9 bases. V gave up 6 bases and J gave up 8 bases; unmatched junction bases: 13. Looked up from germline, CDR1 is LNHDA and CDR2 is SQIVND (reference sequence). This CDR3 spans 15 amino acids. This CDR3 reads CASSPFRGQGWGYTF. The CDR3 DNA sequence: TGTGCCAGTAGCCCGTTTCGGGGACAGGGATGGGGCTACACCTTC.

This chain joins TRBV27 and TRBJ2-1, with TRBD2 matching 11 bases. This CDR3 has 15 amino acids. The V gene end was trimmed by 6 bases and the J gene end by 2 bases; junction bases not matched to a gene: 3. Germline CDR1 MNHEY, CDR2 SMNVEV (reference sequence). In DNA, the CDR3 is TGTGCCAGCAGCACTAGCGGGAGCACCTACAATGAGCAGTTCTTC. Encoded protein: CASSTSGSTYNEQFF.

The V call is TRBV27, the J call TRBJ2-6; no firm D call. Deletions cut 4 bases from V and 2 bases from J, with 12 bases between. This CDR3 region has 16 residues. Per germline, CDR1 MNHEY and CDR2 SMNVEV (reference sequence). In DNA form, the CDR3 reads TGTGCCAGCAGTTCCCTAAACCCGACTGGGGCCAACGTCCTGACTTTC. It specifies CASSSLNPTGANVLTF.

V and J are TRBV18 and TRBJ1-2; D is perhaps TRBD1 (5 bases). The CDR3 runs 19 residues. The V end was cut by 4 bases, the J end by 2 bases, with 26 bases between. Germline assignment: CDR1 KGHSH and CDR2 LQKENI. The CDR3 here is CASSHPDVDDSSKNYGYTF. Here the CDR3 DNA reads TGTGCCAGCTCACACCCTGACGTGGACGACAGTTCTAAGAACTATGGCTACACCTTC.

This chain connects TRBV19 to TRBJ1-1, with a possible D match to TRBD1 (6 bases). CDR3 length equals 13 residues. The V gene lost 4 bases and the J gene lost 6 bases, with 12 bases spanning the gap. Germline V lookup: CDR1 LNHDA, CDR2 SQIVND (reference sequence). CDR3 bases: TGTGCCAGTAGTACGCAGGGGATGGCTGAAGCTTTCTTT. It specifies CASSTQGMAEAFF.